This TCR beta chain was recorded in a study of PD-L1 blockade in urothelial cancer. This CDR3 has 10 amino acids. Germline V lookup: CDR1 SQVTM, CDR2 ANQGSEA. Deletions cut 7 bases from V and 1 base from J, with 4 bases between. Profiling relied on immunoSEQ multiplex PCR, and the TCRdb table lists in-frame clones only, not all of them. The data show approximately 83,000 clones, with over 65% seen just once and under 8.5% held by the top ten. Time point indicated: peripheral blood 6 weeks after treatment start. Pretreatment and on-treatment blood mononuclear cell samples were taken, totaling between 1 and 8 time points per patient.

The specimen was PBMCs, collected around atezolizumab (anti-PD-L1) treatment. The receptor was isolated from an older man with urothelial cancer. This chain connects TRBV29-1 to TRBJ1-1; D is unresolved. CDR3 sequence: CSGGNTEAFF. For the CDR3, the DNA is TGCAGCGGAGGGAACACTGAAGCTTTCTTT. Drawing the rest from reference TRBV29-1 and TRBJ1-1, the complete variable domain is SAVISQKPSRDICQRGTSLTIQCQVDSQVTMMFWYRQQPGQSLTLIATANQGSEATYESGFVIDKFPISRPNLTFSTLTVSNMSPEDSSIYLCSGGNTEAFFGQGTRLTVV.